Presented here are 8 T cell receptor beta chains from one specimen sequenced in a study of neoadjuvant nivolumab and ipilimumab in lung cancer. The data were produced by immunoSEQ multiplex PCR, yet TCRdb's version contains in-frame clones alone and is incomplete. The sample lists 25,000 to 35,000 clones, 65% to 85% occurring once. The specimen comprised tumor tissue, sampled after neoadjuvant nivolumab, alone or with ipilimumab, at or shortly before surgery. All receptors derive from an adult with non-small cell lung cancer.

This clone was detected only a few times. This chain connects TRBV4-1 to TRBJ2-7; D is possibly TRBD1 (6 bases). The ends were cut back, 1 base at V and 3 bases at J, with 10 bases in the middle. The CDR3 runs 14 residues. CDR1 and CDR2 from the germline V gene are MGHRA and YSYEKL. CDR3 in amino acids: CASSQGGGGYEQYF. The CDR3 DNA reads as TGCGCCAGCAGCCAAGGAGGGGGTGGCTACGAGCAGTACTTC.

A single count supports this clone. The chain's CDR3 is CASSLEADEKLFF. The CDR3 coding sequence is TGCGCCAGCAGCTTGGAGGCGGATGAAAAACTGTTTTTT. The chain links TRBV5-1 to TRBJ1-4; D is unclear. V lost 0 bases to trimming and J lost 6 bases, with 6 bases between them. Germline-derived CDR1 and CDR2 are SGHRS and YFSETQ. The CDR3 is 13 amino acids.

The chain is built from TRBV5-4 and TRBJ1-2; D gene ambiguous. Germline V gives CDR1 SGHNT, CDR2 YYREEE (reference sequence). CDR3 length: 14 residues. V dropped 0 bases and J dropped 1 base, with 7 bases sitting between them. The DNA of the CDR3 is TGTGCCAGCAGCTTGGGAGTGGGTAACTATGGCTACACCTTC. Encoded protein: CASSLGVGNYGYTF.

The genes are TRBV25-1 and TRBJ1-6, with D possibly TRBD1 on 6 matching bases. The CDR3 covers 12 residues. With 8 bases removed from V and 7 bases from J, the gap between germline ends came to 9 bases. Looked up from germline, CDR1 is MGHDK and CDR2 is SYGVNS. This CDR3 is CASRGQNSPLHF. In DNA form, the CDR3 reads TGTGCCAGCCGGGGACAAAATTCACCCCTCCACTTT.

V usage is TRBV7-2 and J usage is TRBJ1-1; 8 bases match TRBD1. The germline CDR1 and CDR2 sequences are SGHTA and FQGNSA. The CDR3 extends over 13 amino acids. Losses at the gene ends were 5 bases for V and 8 bases for J; bases not matched to a gene: 7. CDR3: CASSPRGRGEAFF. The DNA for the CDR3 is TGTGCCAGCAGCCCCAGGGGGCGGGGGGAAGCTTTCTTT.

The rearrangement uses TRBV7-2 and TRBJ1-5; 7 nucleotides agree with TRBD1. With V trimmed by 5 bases and J by 2 bases, 6 bases remained unmatched. This CDR3 is built from 15 residues. Germline CDR1 SGHTA, CDR2 FQGNSA. Written as DNA, the CDR3 is TGTGCCAGCAGCCAGCAAACAGGGGGCAATCAGCCCCAGCATTTT. Its translation is CASSQQTGGNQPQHF. Variable domain in full (rest from reference TRBV7-2 and TRBJ1-5): GAGVSQSPSNKVTEKGKDVELRCDPISGHTALYWYRQSLGQGLEFLIYFQGNSAPDKSGLPSDRFSAERTGGSVSTLTIQRTQQEDSAVYLCASSQQTGGNQPQHFGDGTRLSIL.

The J gene is TRBJ2-2, the V gene TRBV7-2; the D is unclear. This CDR3 spans 12 amino acids. Trimming left V 0 bases short and J 9 bases short, with 5 bases between. Germline V gives CDR1 SGHTA, CDR2 FQGNSA. The CDR3 bases are TGTGCCAGCAGCTTAGCGGCAAGGGAGCTGTTTTTT. Translated: CASSLAARELFF.

This CDR3 is CASSIGQFTDTQYF. CDR3 bases: TGTGCCAGTAGTATCGGGCAGTTCACAGATACGCAGTATTTT. This chain links TRBV19 with TRBJ2-3, with D uncertain. This CDR3 has 14 residues. Germline values: CDR1 LNHDA, CDR2 SQIVND (reference sequence). V was trimmed by 3 bases and J by 2 bases, leaving 9 bases between them.